This passage covers 10 T cell receptor beta chains from one sample sequenced in a study of human T cells and chemical hapten exposure. Time point indicated: patch test 3, about 24 weeks after DPC sensitization. Noted treatment: therapeutic diphenylcyclopropenone sensitization with weekly scalp DPC. Unfractionated whole blood yielded the extracted total RNA. TCRdb itself ran the RACE reads through MiXCR, one entry per CDR3 protein. The sample lists 30,000 to 50,000 distinct CDR3 sequences, about 13% occurring once. The material sequenced was whole blood, taken in connection with sensitization to the hapten diphenylcyclopropenone (DPC). Every receptor here comes from a middle-aged woman with alopecia areata. Some clones in this sample may be carry-over from other donors' samples.

This clonotype was counted many times. The rearrangement links TRBV15 to TRBJ2-3; 8 bases line up with TRBD2. The CDR3 loop spans 15 amino acids. Germline CDR1 reads LNHNV; CDR2 reads YYDKDF (reference sequence). Trimming cost V 4 bases and J 5 bases; bases outside gene matches: 8. CDR3 coding DNA: TGTGCCACCAGCATCCCGGGGGGGTCGCGAGATACGCAGTATTTT. The encoded protein is CATSIPGGSRDTQYF.

The table lists this clonotype with a few counts. This chain connects TRBV30 to TRBJ2-7; D gene unclear. V dropped 2 bases and J dropped 4 bases, with 6 bases sitting between them. CDR3 length: 11 amino acids. CDR1 and CDR2 (germline): GTSNPN, SVGIG (reference sequence). CDR3 nucleotide sequence: TGTGCCTGGAGTACCCTTTACGAGCAGTACTTC. Amino acids: CAWSTLYEQYF. Full variable domain (remainder filled in from reference TRBV30 and TRBJ2-7): SQTIHQWPATLVQPVGSPLSLECTVEGTSNPNLYWYRQAAGRGLQLLFYSVGIGQISSEVPQNLSASRPQDRQFILSSKKLLLSDSGFYLCAWSTLYEQYFGPGTRLTVT.

This clonotype was found many times. This rearrangement joins TRBV11-2 to TRBJ2-5; tentatively, D is TRBD1 (7 bases). V lost 5 bases and J 7 bases, leaving 20 bases between the germline ends. There are 15 residues in the CDR3. Germline CDR1 is SGHAT and CDR2 is FQNNGV. The CDR3 loop reads CASSHFRGERATQYF. The CDR3 nucleotides are TGTGCCAGCAGCCATTTCAGGGGGGAACGAGCGACCCAGTACTTC.

This clonotype was detected many times. The CDR3 DNA is TGTGCCTGGAGCCTCTCGGTGAACACTGAAGCTTTCTTT. This translates into CAWSLSVNTEAFF. The genes are TRBV30 and TRBJ1-1; D gene ambiguous. CDR1 GTSNPN and CDR2 SVGIG come from the germline V gene (reference sequence). V was clipped by 3 bases and J by 0 bases, with 8 bases between them. The CDR3 sequence is 13 residues long.

This clonotype was counted many times. The J gene is TRBJ2-1, the V gene TRBV29-1; TRBD1 aligns across 8 bases. Trimming took 7 bases from V and 10 from J; bases not matched to a gene: 9. Looked up from germline, CDR1 is SQVTM and CDR2 is ANQGSEA. The CDR3 contains 12 residues. CDR3 sequence: CSAGTGQGEQFF. In DNA, the CDR3 is TGCAGCGCTGGGACAGGTCAAGGGGAGCAGTTCTTC.

This clonotype was detected many times. V is TRBV13 and J is TRBJ2-7, with a weak D call TRBD1 (6 bases). This CDR3 region has 17 residues. Germline assignment: CDR1 PRHDT and CDR2 FYEKMQ (reference sequence). Trimming removed 0 bases at V and 3 bases at J, with 18 bases between. CDR3 loop: CASSLGMGASLNYEQYF. The CDR3 coding sequence is TGTGCCAGCAGCTTAGGAATGGGGGCCTCTCTAAACTACGAGCAGTACTTC.

The chain links TRBV11-3 to TRBJ1-6, with D uncertain. This CDR3 comprises 13 residues. Trimming removed 5 bases at V and 9 bases at J, with 11 bases between. The germline V gene has CDR1 SGHNT and CDR2 YENEEA. The CDR3 loop is CASSPLTGSPLHF. Written as DNA, the CDR3 is TGTGCCAGCAGCCCTCTCACGGGTTCACCCCTCCACTTT.

The chain is built from TRBV28 and TRBJ2-2, with D unresolved. V was pared by 8 bases and J by 1 base, with 11 bases between. CDR3 length: 14 amino acids. Germline V CDR1 and CDR2: MDHEN, SYDVKM. The CDR3 DNA is TGTGCCAGCCGCGCGGAGCTGAACACCGGGGAGCTGTTTTTT. The encoded protein is CASRAELNTGELFF.

V gene TRBV19 combines with J gene TRBJ1-4; D gene uncertain. The V end was cut by 6 bases, the J end by 0 bases, with 11 bases between. Looked up from germline, CDR1 is LNHDA and CDR2 is SQIVND (reference sequence). This CDR3 spans 15 amino acids. The DNA for the CDR3 is TGTGCCAGTAGCCCCAGCTTTGCAACTAATGAAAAACTGTTTTTT. Translating gives CASSPSFATNEKLFF.

This clonotype was seen a few times. The chain carries TRBV27 and TRBJ1-6; D is unclear. Trimming removed 6 bases from V and 7 bases from J, with 10 bases in between. The CDR3 is made up of 13 amino acids. Germline CDR1 is MNHEY and CDR2 is SMNVEV (reference sequence). CDR3 coding DNA: TGTGCCAGCAGACCACCGACGAATTCACCCCTCCACTTT. It yields the protein CASRPPTNSPLHF.